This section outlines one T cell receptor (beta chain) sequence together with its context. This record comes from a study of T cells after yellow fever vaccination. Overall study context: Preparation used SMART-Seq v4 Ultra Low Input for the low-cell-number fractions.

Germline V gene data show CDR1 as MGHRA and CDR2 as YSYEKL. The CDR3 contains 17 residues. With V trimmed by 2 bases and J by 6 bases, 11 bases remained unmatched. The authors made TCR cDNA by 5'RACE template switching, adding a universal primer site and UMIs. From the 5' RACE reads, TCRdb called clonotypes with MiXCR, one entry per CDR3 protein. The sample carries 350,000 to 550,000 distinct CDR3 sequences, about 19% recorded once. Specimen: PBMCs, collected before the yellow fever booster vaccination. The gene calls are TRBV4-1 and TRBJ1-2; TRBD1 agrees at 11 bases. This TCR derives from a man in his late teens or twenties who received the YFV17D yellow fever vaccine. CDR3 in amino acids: CASSQTQSGQGAHGYTF. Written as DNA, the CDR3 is TGCGCCAGCAGCCAAACCCAGAGCGGACAGGGGGCGCATGGCTACACCTTC.